The clone carrying this T cell receptor beta chain was seen just once. What it binds is unknown. The data stem from a study of OX40 agonist ivuxolimab in advanced cancers. Notes on the study in general: Clonal expansion from baseline to week 6 occurred in both CD4+ and CD8+ T cells. The work left the antigen specificity of expanded peripheral T cells undetermined. Relative to CD4+ cells, CD8+ T cells on average had more expanded clones.

TCRdb keeps only in-frame clones here, not all; method: immunoSEQ multiplex PCR. This sample yields fewer than 65,000 clones, of which 82% are seen a single time; about 3.8% belongs to the top ten. Trimming left V 5 bases short and J 0 bases short, with 14 bases between. The CDR3 contains 16 residues. Germline CDR1 is SGHAT and CDR2 is FQNNGV. The chain has TRBV11-2 and TRBJ1-3; D call uncertain. The clonotype was recovered from an adult with an advanced solid tumor such as melanoma, head and neck, liver or kidney cancer. Sequences were derived from CD4+ or CD8+ T cells sorted from blood, sampled in a trial of the OX40 agonist ivuxolimab. The CDR3 nucleotides are TGTGCCAGCAGCCCTCGAGCCCTGAGCTCTGGAAACACCATATATTTT. It encodes CASSPRALSSGNTIYF.